A selection of T cell receptor beta chains follows, all from one sample in a study of T cell repertoires in cytomegalovirus infection. TCRdb used MiXCR to reprocess the reads, holding one entry per CDR3 protein. The sample includes 270,000 or so distinct CDR3 sequences, about a sixth of them seen just once. Sample: CD8+ T cells from PBMCs. Receptors originate from a human donor in good health (CMV status not recorded). Some clones in this sample may be carry-over from other donors' samples. The CDR3 runs from the conserved cysteine through the conserved F or W. D genes are given only for firm matches. Not all rows give a size; the values are once, few, many and, for expanded clones, a class.

abundance | d_gene | len | j_gene | v_gene | CDR3nt | CDR3aa
many | NA | 16 | TRBJ2-1 | TRBV20-1 | TGCAGTGCTAGGGATTCAAAGGGGCCAAATGATTTCGAGCAGTTCTTC | CSARDSKGPNDFEQFF
NA | TRBD1 | 16 | TRBJ2-1 | TRBV7-9 | TGTGCCAGCAGCTCCGGGACAGGGGGAGCCTACAATGAGCAGTTCTTC | CASSSGTGGAYNEQFF
few | NA | 13 | TRBJ2-7 | TRBV12-3/TRBV12-4 | TGTGCCAGTATGGACGGCGCAGGCTACGAGCAGTACTTC | CASMDGAGYEQYF
few | TRBD1 | 13 | TRBJ1-1 | TRBV6-1 | TGTGCCTCTCCGGGACAGGGGTACACTGAAGCTTTCTTT | CASPGQGYTEAFF
few | TRBD1 | 15 | TRBJ2-1 | TRBV12-3/TRBV12-4 | TGTGCCAGCAGTTTTAATACGGGACAGTACAATGAGCAGTTCTTC | CASSFNTGQYNEQFF
few | NA | 13 | TRBJ2-7 | TRBV5-6 | TGTGCCAGCAGCCCAGGGTATTCCTACGAGCAGTACTTC | CASSPGYSYEQYF
few | NA | 13 | TRBJ1-2 | TRBV20-1 | TGCAGTGCTAGAGTTGAGGGACTGTTTGGCTACACCTTC | CSARVEGLFGYTF
NA | NA | 15 | TRBJ1-4 | TRBV7-3 | TGTGCCAGCAGCTTAGTTGAGGGCGTTCATGAAAAACTGTATTTT | CASSLVEGVHEKLYF
NA | NA | 16 | TRBJ1-2 | TRBV27 | TGTGCCAGCAGTTTTTACCGCGGGGGAGGGAACAATGGCTACACCTTC | CASSFYRGGGNNGYTF
few | NA | 15 | TRBJ2-1 | TRBV29-1 | TGCAGCGTTGAGGGGCCAGGGCCTTTCTACAATGAGCAGTTCTTC | CSVEGPGPFYNEQFF
once | TRBD1 | 14 | TRBJ1-5 | TRBV20-1 | TGCAGTGCTAGAGAGACAGGGTTCAATCAGCCCCAGCATTTT | CSARETGFNQPQHF
many | TRBD1 | 14 | TRBJ1-1 | TRBV7-2 | TGTGCCAGCAGGGGCAGGGGGCAGTACACTGAAGCTTTCTTT | CASRGRGQYTEAFF
many | TRBD1 | 14 | TRBJ1-1 | TRBV12-3/TRBV12-4 | TGTGCCAGCAGCACAGGGGCCGAGAACACTGAAGCTTTCTTT | CASSTGAENTEAFF
NA | NA | 13 | TRBJ1-1 | TRBV28 | TGTGCCAGCAGTTTACGAGGGACAATTGAAGCTTTCTTT | CASSLRGTIEAFF
few | NA | 16 | TRBJ1-2 | TRBV12-3/TRBV12-4 | TGTGCCAGCAGTTTCGGGGGGGGGATGGGGGTCTATGGCTACACCTTC | CASSFGGGMGVYGYTF
NA | NA | 14 | TRBJ2-2 | TRBV5-6 | TGTGCCAGCGAATCAGGGGGGTACACCGGGGAGCTGTTTTTT | CASESGGYTGELFF
many | NA | 14 | TRBJ2-1 | TRBV7-9 | TGTGCCAGCAGCTTTCCGGTTAGGGGTAATGAGCAGTTCTTC | CASSFPVRGNEQFF
few | TRBD2 | 16 | TRBJ2-3 | TRBV7-2 | TGTGCCACCTACGGGCCTAGCGGATTCCGCACAGATACGCAGTATTTT | CATYGPSGFRTDTQYF
many | TRBD1 | 14 | TRBJ2-2 | TRBV7-9 | TGTGCCAGCAGCCCGACAGGGAAAACCGGGGAGCTGTTTTTT | CASSPTGKTGELFF
many | NA | 12 | TRBJ2-3 | TRBV7-2 | TGTGCCAGCAGCGGGGCCCCAGATACGCAGTATTTT | CASSGAPDTQYF
NA | TRBD2 | 14 | TRBJ2-1 | TRBV29-1 | TGCAGCGTGGACCCAACCGGGACTAAGGGTGAGCAGTTCTTC | CSVDPTGTKGEQFF
few | NA | 15 | TRBJ2-3 | TRBV29-1 | TGCAGCGTTGAATCCAGGACTGGGTTCACAGATACGCAGTATTTT | CSVESRTGFTDTQYF
few | NA | 15 | TRBJ1-6 | TRBV20-1 | TGCAGTGCTACAGCGCAAAGCGCGTATAATTCACCCCTCCACTTT | CSATAQSAYNSPLHF
NA | NA | 13 | TRBJ1-6 | TRBV6-5 | TGTGCCTCCTCTGCGTATGGGGGATCACCCCTCCACTTT | CASSAYGGSPLHF
few | TRBD1 | 16 | TRBJ2-1 | TRBV19 | TGTGCCAGTAGTATGTTCGGGACAGGGGCCTACAATGAGCAGTTCTTC | CASSMFGTGAYNEQFF
few | TRBD2 | 17 | TRBJ2-3 | TRBV28 | TGTGCCAGCAGTTCCGAATTGACTAGCGGGGGGGCCGACACGCAGTATTTT | CASSSELTSGGADTQYF
NA | NA | 17 | TRBJ2-1 | TRBV5-8 | TGTGCCAGCAGCTTGGCCTTAGAAGACAGGGAGGAGAATGAGCAGTTCTTC | CASSLALEDREENEQFF
NA | TRBD1 | 14 | TRBJ2-1 | TRBV7-4 | TGTGCCAGCAGCGATCGGGACAGCTCCTACAATGAGCAGTTC | CASSDRDSSYNEQF
NA | TRBD1 | 17 | TRBJ2-1 | TRBV6-2/TRBV6-3 | TGTGCCAGCAGCACGTCGCGCAACAGGGGCTCCTACAATGAGCAGTTCTTC | CASSTSRNRGSYNEQFF
NA | TRBD2 | 16 | TRBJ2-3 | TRBV20-1 | TGCAGTGCTGGCTTCCTAGCGGGGGAAGGCACAGATACGCAGTATTTT | CSAGFLAGEGTDTQYF
many | NA | 17 | TRBJ2-2 | TRBV6-5 | TGTGCCAGCAGTTACTCCCATAGGGGGGTGAACACCGGGGAGCTGTTTTTT | CASSYSHRGVNTGELFF
few | NA | 12 | TRBJ2-7 | TRBV20-1 | TGCAGTGCTAGAAATAGGGGCTACGAGCAGTACTTC | CSARNRGYEQYF
NA | NA | 14 | TRBJ2-1 | TRBV20-1 | TGCAGTGCTAGAGTAATAAGCTCCTACAATGAGCAGTTCTTC | CSARVISSYNEQFF
NA | TRBD1 | 13 | TRBJ2-7 | TRBV27 | TGTGCCAGCAGACAGGGGGAACCCTACGAGCAGTACTTC | CASRQGEPYEQYF